This record covers a single TCR beta chain. Its specificity is not known. The study ran its PCR with 60 Vbeta and 13 Jbeta primers. Produced via immunoSEQ multiplex PCR; TCRdb's table is partial and in-frame only. The sample has 150,000 to 200,000 clones, roughly 79% seen once; the top ten hold approximately 2.1%. The CDR3 extends over 17 amino acids. Germline V gives CDR1 MGHRA, CDR2 YSYEKL. Trimming at V came to 1 base and at J to 7 bases, leaving 14 bases not matched to a gene. This sample is drawn from a study of cytomegalovirus exposure and HLA in healthy donors. Study-wide results and caveats: Later analysis identified a missense DCLRE1C variant that was linked to TCR beta V- and J-gene trimming. Excluded: some indistinguishable V segments such as TRBV6-2 and TRBV6-3.

Material: PBMCs. The gene calls are TRBV4-1 and TRBJ1-2, with 8 bases lining up with TRBD1. The sequence was obtained from a man aged 25-45 years in good health and CMV-seronegative. CDR3 in amino acids: CASSQATNGQGMGGYTF. CDR3 in DNA: TGCGCCAGCAGCCAAGCGACCAATGGACAGGGAATGGGTGGCTACACCTTC.